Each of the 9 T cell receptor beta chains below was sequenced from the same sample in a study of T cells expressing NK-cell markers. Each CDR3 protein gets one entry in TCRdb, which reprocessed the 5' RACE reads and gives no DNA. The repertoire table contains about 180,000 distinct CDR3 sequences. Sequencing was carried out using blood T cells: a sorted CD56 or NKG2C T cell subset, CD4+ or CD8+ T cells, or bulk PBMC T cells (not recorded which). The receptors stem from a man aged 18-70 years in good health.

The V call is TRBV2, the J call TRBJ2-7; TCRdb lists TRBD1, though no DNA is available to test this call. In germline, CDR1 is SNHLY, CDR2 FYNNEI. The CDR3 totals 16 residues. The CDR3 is CASSEILAGTSYEQYF.

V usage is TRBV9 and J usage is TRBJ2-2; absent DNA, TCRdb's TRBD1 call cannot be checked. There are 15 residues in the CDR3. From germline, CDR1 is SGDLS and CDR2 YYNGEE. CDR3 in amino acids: CASSDRTGETGELFF.

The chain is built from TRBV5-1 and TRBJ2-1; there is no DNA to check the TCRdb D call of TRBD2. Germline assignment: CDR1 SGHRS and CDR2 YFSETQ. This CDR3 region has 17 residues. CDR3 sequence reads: CASSFDLAGMSNNEQFF.

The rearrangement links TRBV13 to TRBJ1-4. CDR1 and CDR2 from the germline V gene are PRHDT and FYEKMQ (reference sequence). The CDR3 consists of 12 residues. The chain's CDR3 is CASSLTNEKLFF.

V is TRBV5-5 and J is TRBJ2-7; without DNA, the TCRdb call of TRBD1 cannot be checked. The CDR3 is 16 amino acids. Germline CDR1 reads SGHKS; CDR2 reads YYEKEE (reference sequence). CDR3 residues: CASSGIPGQSSYEQYF.

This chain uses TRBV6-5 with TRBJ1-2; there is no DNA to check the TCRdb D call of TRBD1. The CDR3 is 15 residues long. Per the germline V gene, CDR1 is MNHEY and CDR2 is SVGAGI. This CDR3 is CASSYTWGQGLGYTF.

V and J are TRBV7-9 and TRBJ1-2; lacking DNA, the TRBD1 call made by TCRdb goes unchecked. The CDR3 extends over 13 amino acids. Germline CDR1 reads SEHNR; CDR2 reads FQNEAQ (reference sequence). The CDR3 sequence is CASSSRTGIGYTF.

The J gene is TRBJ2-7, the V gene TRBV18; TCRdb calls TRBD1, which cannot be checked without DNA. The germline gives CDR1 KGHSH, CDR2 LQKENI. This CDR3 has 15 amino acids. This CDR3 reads CASSPIFDRSGEQYF.

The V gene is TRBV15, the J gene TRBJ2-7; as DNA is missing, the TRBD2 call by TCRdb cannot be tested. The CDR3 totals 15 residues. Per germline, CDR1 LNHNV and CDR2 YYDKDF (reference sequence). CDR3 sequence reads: CATSEGLAGSGEQYF.